This T cell receptor beta chain was captured in a study of blood T cell repertoires in COVID-19. Data came from immunoSEQ multiplex PCR; TCRdb stores just in-frame clones and leaves some out. The sample lists some 100,000 clones; approximately 90% were seen once. V lost 6 bases, J lost 0 bases, and 16 bases stayed unmatched. Germline values: CDR1 SEHNR, CDR2 FQNEAQ (reference sequence). CDR3 length equals 19 residues. Sequenced material: peripheral blood. The sequence was collected from a human donor with acute or convalescent COVID-19. The donor label of this sample is uncertain. The rearrangement joins TRBV7-9 to TRBJ1-3, with 8 bases identical to TRBD1. Written as DNA, the CDR3 is TGTGCCAGCAGAGAGTGGGACAGGCGAAAAAACCCCTCTGGAAACACCATATATTTT. Protein sequence: CASREWDRRKNPSGNTIYF.